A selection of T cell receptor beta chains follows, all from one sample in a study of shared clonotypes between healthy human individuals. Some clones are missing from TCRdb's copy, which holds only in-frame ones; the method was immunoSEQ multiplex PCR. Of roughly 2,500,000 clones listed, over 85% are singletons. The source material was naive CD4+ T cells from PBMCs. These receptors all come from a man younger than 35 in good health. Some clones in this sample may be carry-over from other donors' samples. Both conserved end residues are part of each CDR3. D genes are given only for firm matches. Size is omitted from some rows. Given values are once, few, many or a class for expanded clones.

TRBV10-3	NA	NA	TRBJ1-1	CASRRAEAFF	TGTGCCTCTCGACGCGCTGAAGCTTTCTTT
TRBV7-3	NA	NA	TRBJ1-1	CASSLIGANTEAFF	TGTGCCAGCAGCTTAATAGGGGCGAACACTGAAGCTTTCTTT
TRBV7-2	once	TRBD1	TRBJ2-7	CASSLTGTVDEQYF	TGTGCCAGCAGCTTGACCGGGACAGTGGACGAGCAGTACTTC
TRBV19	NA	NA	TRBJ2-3	CASSITTDTQYF	TGTGCCAGTAGTATAACCACAGATACGCAGTATTTT
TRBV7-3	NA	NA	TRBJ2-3	CASSLIRGSYTDTQYF	TGTGCCAGCAGCTTAATTAGGGGATCCTACACAGATACGCAGTATTTT
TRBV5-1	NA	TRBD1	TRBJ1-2	CASSLGTGEDGTF	TGCGCCAGCAGCCTCGGGACAGGGGAGGATGGCACCTTC
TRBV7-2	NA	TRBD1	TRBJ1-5	CASSFSGGRSNQPQHF	TGTGCCAGCAGCTTCTCAGGGGGCCGAAGCAATCAGCCCCAGCATTTT
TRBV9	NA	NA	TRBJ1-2	CASSVEVVPVGSGYTF	TGTGCCAGCAGCGTAGAAGTGGTGCCCGTAGGTAGCGGCTACACCTTC
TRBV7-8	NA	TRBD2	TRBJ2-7	CASSQTSGIQTYEQYF	TGTGCCAGCAGCCAGACTAGCGGGATACAAACCTACGAGCAGTACTTC
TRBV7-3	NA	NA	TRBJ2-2	CASSHTGRTGELFF	TGTGCCAGCAGTCATACAGGGCGAACCGGGGAGCTGTTTTTT
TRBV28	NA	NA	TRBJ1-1	CASSSRRGRLSEAFF	TGTGCCAGCAGTTCTCGGCGGGGGAGGTTATCTGAAGCTTTCTTT
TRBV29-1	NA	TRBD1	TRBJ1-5	CSVLYQQGQPQHF	TGCAGCGTCCTATATCAACAGGGGCAGCCCCAGCATTTT
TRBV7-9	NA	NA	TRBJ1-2	CASSLAQGYYGYTF	TGTGCCAGCAGCTTAGCGCAGGGCTACTATGGCTACACCTTC
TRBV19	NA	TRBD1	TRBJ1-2	CATGDRGPANYGYTF	TGTGCCACCGGGGACAGGGGTCCAGCTAACTATGGCTACACCTTC
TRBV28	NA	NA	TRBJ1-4	CAYAVRRGEKLFF	TGTGCCTATGCAGTCCGGCGCGGGGAAAAACTGTTTTTT
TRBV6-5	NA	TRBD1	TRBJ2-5	CASSRGQGLGTQYF	TGTGCCAGCAGTCGGGGACAGGGGCTCGGGACCCAGTACTTC
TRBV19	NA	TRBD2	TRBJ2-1	CASRASGRSPLGEQFF	TGTGCCAGTAGGGCTAGCGGGCGATCACCGTTAGGGGAGCAGTTCTTC
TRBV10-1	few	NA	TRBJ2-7	CASSVGPYLQYF	TGCGCCAGCAGTGTAGGCCCTTATCTTCAGTACTTC
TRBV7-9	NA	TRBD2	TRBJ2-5	CASSLALSGRTWGETQYF	TGTGCCAGCAGCTTAGCGCTCAGCGGGAGGACCTGGGGGGAGACCCAGTACTTC
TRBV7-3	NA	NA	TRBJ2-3	CASSLSLPDTQYF	TGTGCCAGCAGCTTATCCCTCCCAGATACGCAGTATTTT
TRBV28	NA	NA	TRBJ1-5	CASSKIDSPLNQPQHF	TGTGCCAGCAGCAAAATAGACAGCCCTCTCAATCAGCCCCAGCATTTT
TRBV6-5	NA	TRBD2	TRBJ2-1	CASSSQLATIYNEQFF	TGTGCCAGCAGTTCCCAACTAGCGACGATATACAATGAGCAGTTCTTC
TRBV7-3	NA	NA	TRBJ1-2	CAGRSGWMRGTVSNYGYTF	TGTGCCGGCAGGTCCGGATGGATGAGGGGTACGGTCTCTAACTATGGCTACACCTTC
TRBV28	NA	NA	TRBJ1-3	CASSLYLGTIYF	TGTGCCAGCAGTTTATACCTCGGCACCATATATTTT
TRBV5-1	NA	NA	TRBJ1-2	CASSLEWGNYGYTF	TGCGCCAGCAGCTTGGAGTGGGGCAACTATGGCTACACCTTC
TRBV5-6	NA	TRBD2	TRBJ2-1	CASSLVTPTSGRSYNEQFF	TGTGCCAGCAGCTTGGTGACCCCAACTAGCGGGAGATCCTACAATGAGCAGTTCTTC
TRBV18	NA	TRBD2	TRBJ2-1	CASSRGLAGTHNEQFF	TGTGCCAGCTCACGGGGACTAGCGGGAACCCACAATGAGCAGTTCTTC
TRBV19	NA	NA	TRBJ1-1	CASSRQEGSTEAFF	TGTGCCAGTAGTCGACAGGAGGGGAGCACTGAAGCTTTCTTT
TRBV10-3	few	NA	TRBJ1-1	CAISEYSLGGTEAFF	TGTGCCATCAGTGAGTACTCCCTGGGGGGGACTGAAGCTTTCTTT
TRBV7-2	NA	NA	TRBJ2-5	CASSLTRQFLGETQYF	TGTGCCAGCAGCCTCACTCGACAGTTCCTCGGGGAGACCCAGTACTTC
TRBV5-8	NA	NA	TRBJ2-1	CASSLAPGSNEQFF	TGTGCCAGCAGCTTGGCGCCGGGGAGCAATGAGCAGTTCTTC
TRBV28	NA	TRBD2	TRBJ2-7	CASSSGGLAGGTSYEQYF	TGTGCCAGCAGTTCGGGGGGACTAGCGGGAGGAACCTCCTACGAGCAGTACTTC
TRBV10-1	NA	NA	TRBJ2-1	CANLGSYNEQFF	TGCGCCAACCTTGGCTCCTACAATGAGCAGTTCTTC
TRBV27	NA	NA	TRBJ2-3	CASSITRVSTDTQYF	TGTGCCAGCAGTATTACTAGGGTGAGCACAGATACGCAGTATTTT
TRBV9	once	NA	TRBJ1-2	CASSVDLRTWFYTF	TGTGCCAGCAGCGTAGATTTGAGGACTTGGTTCTACACCTTC
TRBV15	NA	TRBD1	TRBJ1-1	CATSGGWGQGSDYTEAFF	TGTGCCACCAGCGGGGGATGGGGACAGGGAAGTGATTACACTGAAGCTTTCTTT
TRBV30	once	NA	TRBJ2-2	CAWSPIGGRGQNTGELFF	TGTGCCTGGAGTCCGATCGGAGGAAGGGGCCAGAACACCGGGGAGCTGTTTTTT
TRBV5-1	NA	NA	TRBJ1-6	CASRMGVDANSPLHF	TGCGCCAGCCGCATGGGGGTTGACGCAAATTCACCCCTCCACTTT
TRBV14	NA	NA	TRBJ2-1	CASSLLELHGEQFF	TGTGCCAGCAGCCTTTTGGAACTTCACGGCGAGCAGTTCTTC
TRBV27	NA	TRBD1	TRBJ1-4	CASSPNMRGRLEKLFF	TGTGCCAGCAGTCCAAACATGAGGGGGCGGCTAGAAAAACTGTTTTTT
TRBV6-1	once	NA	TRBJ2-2	CASSELDTGELFF	TGTGCCAGCAGTGAGTTAGACACCGGGGAGCTGTTTTTT
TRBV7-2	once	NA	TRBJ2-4	CASSLLHQPLAKNIQYF	TGTGCCAGCAGCTTGTTACACCAGCCTCTAGCCAAAAACATTCAGTACTTC
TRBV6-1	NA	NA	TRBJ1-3	CASSDGTIGNTIYF	TGTGCCAGCAGTGACGGGACAATCGGAAACACCATATATTTT
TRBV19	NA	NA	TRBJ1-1	CASSIGGASPPEAFF	TGTGCCAGTAGTATAGGTGGAGCGTCTCCCCCTGAAGCTTTCTTT
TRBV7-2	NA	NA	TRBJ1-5	CASSLEGNSNQPQHF	TGTGCCAGCAGCTTAGAAGGCAATAGCAATCAGCCCCAGCATTTT
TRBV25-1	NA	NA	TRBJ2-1	CASSSSRQVGSYNEQFF	TGTGCCAGCTCCTCGTCCCGGCAGGTCGGCTCCTACAATGAGCAGTTCTTC
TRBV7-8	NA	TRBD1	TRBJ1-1	CASSVRDRGTEAFF	TGTGCCAGCAGCGTCCGGGACAGGGGGACTGAAGCTTTCTTT
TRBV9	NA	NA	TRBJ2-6	CASSSRQTSGANVLTF	TGTGCCAGCAGCTCTAGACAGACCTCTGGGGCCAACGTCCTGACTTTC
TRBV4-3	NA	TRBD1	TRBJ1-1	CASSQTRGQAEAFF	TGCGCCAGCAGCCAAACCAGGGGGCAGGCTGAAGCTTTCTTT
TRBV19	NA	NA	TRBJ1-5	CASSLFGEGYNQPQHF	TGTGCCAGTAGCCTTTTCGGGGAGGGGTACAATCAGCCCCAGCATTTT
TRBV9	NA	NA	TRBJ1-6	CASSVRGSYNSPLHF	TGTGCCAGCAGCGTCCGGGGCTCCTATAATTCACCCCTCCACTTT
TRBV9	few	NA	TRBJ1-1	CASSVGTRNTEAFF	TGTGCCAGCAGCGTGGGGACAAGGAACACTGAAGCTTTCTTT
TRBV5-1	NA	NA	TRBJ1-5	CASSSTGSSNQPQHF	TGCGCCAGCAGCAGTACGGGGAGTTCCAATCAGCCCCAGCATTTT